This TCR beta chain was recovered during a study of cytomegalovirus exposure and HLA in healthy donors. PCR involved 60 Vbeta and 13 Jbeta primers. TCRdb's copy holds only in-frame clones and misses some; the assay was immunoSEQ multiplex PCR. This table has 60,000 to 70,000 clones, 70% to 80% appearing once. V dropped 6 bases and J dropped 3; count of bases not matched to a gene: 5. This CDR3 comprises 13 residues. CDR1 and CDR2 from the germline V gene are SGHDT and YYEEEE. Donors were ostensibly healthy at sampling, although undocumented immune exposures were probable. This sequence was found in a man aged 18 to 29 in good health and CMV-seropositive. This chain connects TRBV5-6 to TRBJ1-2, with 7 positions matching TRBD1. The sequenced sample consisted of PBMCs. CDR3 in DNA: TGTGCCAGCACAGAGGGGGCATACTATGGCTACACCTTC. As protein: CASTEGAYYGYTF.